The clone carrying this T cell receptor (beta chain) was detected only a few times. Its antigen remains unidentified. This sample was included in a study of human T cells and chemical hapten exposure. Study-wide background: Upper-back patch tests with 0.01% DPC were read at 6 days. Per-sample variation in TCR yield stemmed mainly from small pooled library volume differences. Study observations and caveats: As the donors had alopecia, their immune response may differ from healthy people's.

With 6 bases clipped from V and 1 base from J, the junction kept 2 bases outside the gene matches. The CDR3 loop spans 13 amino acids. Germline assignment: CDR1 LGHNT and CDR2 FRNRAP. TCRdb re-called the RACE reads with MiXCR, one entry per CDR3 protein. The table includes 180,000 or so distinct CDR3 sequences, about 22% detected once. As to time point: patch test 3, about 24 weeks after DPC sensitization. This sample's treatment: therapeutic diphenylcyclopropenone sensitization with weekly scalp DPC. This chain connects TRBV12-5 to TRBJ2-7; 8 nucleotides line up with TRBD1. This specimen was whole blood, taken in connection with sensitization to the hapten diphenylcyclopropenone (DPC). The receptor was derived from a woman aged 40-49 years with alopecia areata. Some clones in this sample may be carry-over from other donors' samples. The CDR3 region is CASGTGDSYEQYF. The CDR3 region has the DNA TGTGCTAGTGGGACAGGGGATTCCTACGAGCAGTACTTC.